The 31 T cell receptor beta chains reported below all come from one sample, sequenced in a study of shared clonotypes between healthy human individuals. Sequenced by immunoSEQ multiplex PCR; TCRdb stores in-frame clones only, minus some. The profile shows 2 million to 2.5 million clones, roughly 95% of them singletons. The sample taken for sequencing was naive CD4+ T cells sorted from blood. Subset reported: CD45RA+ positively selected. The receptor set was obtained from a man aged 18 to 29 in good health.

In the case of this clone: This sample includes further DNA sequences coding for the same CDR3. The chain couples TRBV6-5 to TRBJ1-4, with 9 bases aligning to TRBD1. Unmatched junction bases numbered 3, after V lost 5 bases and J lost 8 bases. The CDR3 has 13 residues. CDR1 is MNHEY and CDR2 is SVGAGI in the germline V gene. CDR3 sequence (DNA): TGTGCCAGCAGTCGCGGACAGGGGGAAAAACTGTTTTTT. This codes for CASSRGQGEKLFF.

Here the CDR3 reads CAIRGNANYGYTF. For the CDR3, the DNA is TGTGCCATCAGAGGAAACGCTAACTATGGCTACACCTTC. V gene TRBV10-3 combines with J gene TRBJ1-2, with D uncertain. Trimming stripped 6 bases from V and 0 bases from J, with 8 bases between. Germline lookup yields CDR1 ENHRY and CDR2 SYGVKD. This CDR3 is built from 13 residues.

Comment on this clone: The junction departs from the called germline gene at one end, perhaps through a read error. V gene TRBV7-7 combines with J gene TRBJ2-5; 9 bases align to TRBD1. The CDR3 is made up of 14 amino acids. CDR1 SSHAT and CDR2 FNYEAQ come from the germline V gene (reference sequence). In DNA form, the CDR3 reads TGTGCTAGCAGCTCTACCGGGACAGGGGAGACCCAGTACTTC. Translating gives CASSSTGTGETQYF.

Points on this clone: Other DNA sequences of this sample code for an identical CDR3. The chain uses TRBV18 and TRBJ2-7, with 8 bases identical to TRBD1. CDR3 length: 15 amino acids. V was clipped by 0 bases and J by 0 bases; unmatched bases: 1. Germline V gene data show CDR1 as KGHSH and CDR2 as LQKENI. The CDR3 region has the DNA TGTGCCAGCTCACCACCGGGACAGGTCTCCTACGAGCAGTACTTC. Translated, it gives CASSPPGQVSYEQYF. The full variable domain, rest sourced from reference TRBV18 and TRBJ2-7, is NAGVMQNPRHLVRRRGQEARLRCSPMKGHSHVYWYRQLPEEGLKFMVYLQKENIIDESGMPKERFSAEFPKEGPSILRIQQVVRGDSAAYFCASSPPGQVSYEQYFGPGTRLTVT.

The rearrangement joins TRBV28 to TRBJ1-4, with D maybe TRBD1 (6 bases). This CDR3 region has 17 residues. Germline lookup yields CDR1 MDHEN and CDR2 SYDVKM. The ends were cut back, 8 bases at V and 4 bases at J, with 23 bases in the middle. The chain's CDR3 is CASAWRGGSQGNEKLFF. CDR3 sequence (DNA): TGTGCCAGCGCATGGCGGGGGGGCTCTCAGGGTAATGAAAAACTGTTTTTT.

This rearrangement joins TRBV5-1 to TRBJ1-1; TRBD1 might be the D (5 bases). The CDR3 runs 16 residues. Germline V lookup: CDR1 SGHRS, CDR2 YFSETQ. V was clipped by 8 bases and J by 1 base, with 21 bases between them. CDR3 region: CASSEMGGDRNTEAFF. The CDR3 region has the DNA TGCGCCAGTAGCGAAATGGGAGGCGACAGGAACACTGAAGCTTTCTTT.

This clone was detected once. The chain carries TRBV5-5 and TRBJ1-2; D is uncertain. Trimming left V 1 base short and J 4 bases short, with 8 bases between. Germline V gives CDR1 SGHKS, CDR2 YYEKEE (reference sequence). The CDR3 has 13 residues. The CDR3 loop is CASSLSVSYGYTF. DNA for the CDR3: TGTGCCAGCAGCTTGTCGGTCTCCTATGGCTACACCTTC.

This clone has only one observation. J is TRBJ1-2 and V is TRBV2; no clear D. The germline V gene encodes CDR1 SNHLY and CDR2 FYNNEI. The CDR3 has 14 amino acids. Trimming took 7 bases from V and 4 from J, leaving 16 bases between them. CDR3 in DNA: TGTGCCAGCAAAAGGGCCTTCCTAACCTATGGCTACACCTTC. As protein: CASKRAFLTYGYTF.

The rearrangement links TRBV4-1 to TRBJ1-5; 9 bases are shared with TRBD1. V lost 2 bases, J lost 0 bases, and 20 bases stayed unmatched. Germline V gene data show CDR1 as MGHRA and CDR2 as YSYEKL. The CDR3 contains 22 residues. The CDR3 DNA is TGCGCCAGCAGCCAACCACCACTCACCGGGACAGGGAGGGTTACTAGCAATCAGCCCCAGCATTTT. Amino acids: CASSQPPLTGTGRVTSNQPQHF.

This clone was counted a single time. V is TRBV5-6 and J is TRBJ1-5; 9 bases are shared with TRBD1. Germline V CDR1 and CDR2: SGHDT, YYEEEE. The CDR3 is made up of 19 amino acids. V trimming: 3 bases; J trimming: 0 bases; junction bases outside the gene matches: 13. The CDR3 loop is CASSWTGTGWGYSNQPQHF. DNA for the CDR3: TGTGCCAGCAGCTGGACCGGGACAGGGTGGGGGTATAGCAATCAGCCCCAGCATTTT.

As regards this clone: This specimen includes other DNA sequences encoding the same CDR3. V gene TRBV6-6 combines with J gene TRBJ2-7; D possibly matches TRBD1 or TRBD2 (6 bases each). Trimming took 2 bases from V and 4 from J, leaving 9 bases between them. The germline gives CDR1 MNHNY, CDR2 SVGAGI (reference sequence). The CDR3 is made up of 13 amino acids. CDR3 DNA: TGTGCCAGCAGTTACACGGGGGCGTACGAGCAGTACTTC. Translating it yields CASSYTGAYEQYF.

The chain joins TRBV6-7 to TRBJ2-1; D is unclear. Being an ORF, TRBV6-7 has a function that is uncertain. V was clipped by 2 bases and J by 8 bases, with 7 bases between them. This CDR3 is built from 12 residues. CDR3 in DNA: TGTGCCAGCAGTTACCAGCTGGATGAGCAGTTCTTC. This translates into CASSYQLDEQFF.

The chain carries TRBV6-1 and TRBJ2-7; 7 nucleotides line up with TRBD2. This CDR3 contains 15 residues. In germline, CDR1 is MNHNS, CDR2 SASEGT. Unmatched junction bases numbered 6, after V lost 2 bases and J lost 2 bases. The CDR3 sequence is CASSETQGGTYEQYF. The CDR3 nucleotides are TGTGCCAGCAGTGAAACTCAGGGAGGGACCTACGAGCAGTACTTC.

Worth noting for this clone: This same CDR3 is encoded by further DNA sequences in the sample. This chain joins TRBV5-4 and TRBJ2-5, with TRBD2 identical over 15 bases. From germline, CDR1 is SGHNT and CDR2 YYREEE (reference sequence). The CDR3 length is 16 residues. J was trimmed by 2 bases and V by 4 bases; bases with no gene match: 3. The CDR3 bases are TGTGCCAGCAGCCTGGGACTAGCGGGGGGTCAAGAGACCCAGTACTTC. As protein: CASSLGLAGGQETQYF.

The V gene is TRBV4-1, the J gene TRBJ1-6; tentatively, D is TRBD1 (5 bases). Germline loops: CDR1 MGHRA, CDR2 YSYEKL. V lost 0 bases and J 0 bases, leaving 9 bases between the germline ends. The CDR3 covers 17 residues. The CDR3 region is CASSQEQESSYNSPLHF. CDR3 coding DNA: TGCGCCAGCAGCCAAGAACAGGAGAGCTCCTATAATTCACCCCTCCACTTT.

The chain combines TRBV28 with TRBJ2-7; TRBD1 matches at 9 bases. This CDR3 region has 15 residues. The V gene end was trimmed by 4 bases and the J gene end by 2 bases; junction bases not matched to a gene: 6. Germline V gives CDR1 MDHEN, CDR2 SYDVKM. The CDR3 bases are TGTGCCAGCAGTTCCACGACAGGGGGAGCCTACGAGCAGTACTTC. This codes for CASSSTTGGAYEQYF.

The chain recombines TRBV5-8 with TRBJ2-3, with D tentatively TRBD2 (6 bases). Germline V gene sequence: CDR1 SGHTS, CDR2 YDEGEE. The V end was cut by 3 bases, the J end by 2 bases, with 10 bases between. The CDR3 length is 14 residues. For the CDR3, the DNA is TGTGCCAGCAGCTGGTGGAGGGACACAGATACGCAGTATTTT. It specifies CASSWWRDTDTQYF.

The rearrangement joins TRBV5-1 to TRBJ2-7; D may match TRBD1 or TRBD2 (5 bases each). The ends were cut back, 0 bases at V and 2 bases at J, with 21 bases in the middle. The CDR3 has 18 residues. Germline V CDR1 and CDR2: SGHRS, YFSETQ. The CDR3 DNA reads TGCGCCAGCAGCTTGGAGCCCAGGGCTAGCTATACACCCTACGAGCAGTACTTC. This gives the protein CASSLEPRASYTPYEQYF.

Only a few counts were recorded for this clone. This chain joins TRBV4-2 and TRBJ1-2; 8 positions match TRBD1. Trimming removed 4 bases from V and 7 bases from J; junction bases left unmatched: 14. The CDR3 is 16 amino acids. CDR1 LGHNA and CDR2 YNFKEQ come from the germline V gene. The CDR3 sequence is CASSRSGQGAEGGYTF. DNA of the CDR3: TGTGCCAGCAGCCGAAGTGGTCAGGGGGCAGAAGGTGGCTACACCTTC.

This chain joins TRBV2 and TRBJ2-7; the D is unclear. With 6 bases removed from V and 3 bases from J, the gap between germline ends came to 9 bases. CDR1 is SNHLY, CDR2 FYNNEI, per germline. This CDR3 has 12 amino acids. The CDR3 bases are TGTGCCAGCAGGGCTACAAGCTACGAGCAGTACTTC. Its protein is CASRATSYEQYF.

This chain links TRBV19 with TRBJ2-7; D is undetermined. The CDR3 contains 13 residues. The ends were cut back, 3 bases at V and 6 bases at J, with 12 bases in the middle. The V gene's germline CDR1 is LNHDA and CDR2 SQIVND (reference sequence). The CDR3 DNA reads TGTGCCAGTAGTATTGGGGAAGTGCGCGAGCAGTACTTC. Amino acid sequence: CASSIGEVREQYF.

The rearrangement links TRBV7-9 to TRBJ1-6; unclear D gene. The CDR3 extends over 18 amino acids. Germline loops: CDR1 SEHNR, CDR2 FQNEAQ (reference sequence). V lost 5 bases to trimming and J lost 2 bases, with 19 bases between them. This CDR3 is CASSLTPSKGTYNSPLHF. CDR3 in DNA: TGTGCCAGCAGCCTCACCCCCTCGAAAGGGACCTATAATTCACCCCTCCACTTT.

With respect to this clone: This sample also contains other DNA sequences that code for the same CDR3. The chain recombines TRBV27 with TRBJ1-6; unclear D gene. V was clipped by 4 bases and J by 4 bases, with 8 bases between them. CDR3 length equals 14 residues. The germline V gene encodes CDR1 MNHEY and CDR2 SMNVEV (reference sequence). DNA for the CDR3: TGTGCCAGCAGTTCGGGAACTTATAATTCACCCCTCCACTTT. This encodes CASSSGTYNSPLHF.

CDR3 protein: CASSYPISNQPQHF. The CDR3 DNA is TGTGCCAGCAGTTACCCGATTAGCAATCAGCCCCAGCATTTT. The rearrangement uses TRBV6-6 and TRBJ1-5; no definite D call. Germline CDR1 and CDR2: MNHNY and SVGAGI (reference sequence). The CDR3 runs 14 residues. V was clipped by 2 bases and J by 0 bases, with 5 bases between them.

As to this clone: An end of the junction differs from the germline gene, which may be a read error. J is TRBJ1-2 and V is TRBV6-1; TRBD1 matches 10 bases. Germline V CDR1 and CDR2: MNHNS, SASEGT. This CDR3 has 12 amino acids. The CDR3 DNA is TGTGCCGGCAGACAGGGGGCGCATGGCTACACCTTC. As protein: CAGRQGAHGYTF.

The chain links TRBV7-2 to TRBJ1-1, with D possibly matching TRBD1 (5 bases). Looked up from germline, CDR1 is SGHTA and CDR2 is FQGNSA. Deletions cut 2 bases from V and 1 base from J, with 8 bases between. The CDR3 loop spans 14 amino acids. The CDR3 bases are TGTGCCAGCAGCTTACTGGACAAGAACACTGAAGCTTTCTTT. Its protein is CASSLLDKNTEAFF.

The chain is built from TRBV10-2 and TRBJ1-2, with D possibly TRBD1 on 5 matching bases. This CDR3 spans 13 amino acids. With 0 bases removed from V and 7 bases from J, the gap between germline ends came to 9 bases. Germline CDR1 reads WSHSY; CDR2 reads SAAADI. The CDR3 nucleotides are TGCGCCAGCAGTGAGTCGATAGGGGCTGGCTACACCTTC. Residues: CASSESIGAGYTF.

Concerning this clone itself: This sample includes further DNA sequences coding for the same CDR3. The chain employs TRBV18 and TRBJ1-5; D is unclear. The CDR3 sequence is 12 residues long. V lost 4 bases and J 7 bases, leaving 8 bases between the germline ends. From germline, CDR1 is KGHSH and CDR2 LQKENI. The DNA for the CDR3 is TGTGCCAGCTCACGAAAGGACCAGCCCCAGCATTTT. Protein: CASSRKDQPQHF.

The rearrangement links TRBV28 to TRBJ1-2; 7 bases agree with TRBD1. V lost 6 bases to trimming and J lost 4 bases; unmatched junction nucleotides: 2. Germline V gene data show CDR1 as MDHEN and CDR2 as SYDVKM. The CDR3 consists of 12 residues. The CDR3, as DNA: TGTGCCAGCAGCGCAGGGGGCTATGGCTACACCTTC. As protein: CASSAGGYGYTF.

CDR3 DNA sequence: TGTGCCAGCCACAAAGCCGGGTTAGAAGCTTTCTTT. It codes for CASHKAGLEAFF. The chain is built from TRBV19 and TRBJ1-1; no firm D call. Trimming shortened V by 9 bases and J by 8 bases, and 16 bases separated the two germline ends. The CDR3 sequence is 12 residues long. Germline lookup yields CDR1 LNHDA and CDR2 SQIVND (reference sequence).

A remark on this clone: Other DNA sequences in the sample encode the same CDR3. The V and J genes are TRBV5-1 and TRBJ2-7; D is ambiguous. Looked up from germline, CDR1 is SGHRS and CDR2 is YFSETQ. V lost 4 bases, J lost 3 bases, and 8 bases lay in between. The CDR3 loop spans 12 amino acids. The CDR3 DNA is TGCGCCAGCAGCAAGGGTAGCTACGAGCAGTACTTC. Encoded protein: CASSKGSYEQYF.